This T cell receptor beta chain was captured in a study of breast tumors, draining lymph nodes, adjacent tissues. Using its own MiXCR run on the multiplex PCR reads, TCRdb lists one record per CDR3 protein. Among approximately 130,000 distinct CDR3 sequences listed, approximately 21% were seen once. Study conclusions and caveats: Findings are consistent with lymph node origin and intratumoral expansion of most tumor T cells.

This clonotype was counted many times. Its antigen is unknown. Breast cancer patients provided tissue from their axillary draining lymph nodes. The TCR sequence derives from a female donor with breast cancer. Some clones in this sample may be carry-over from other donors' samples. The material sequenced was axillary lymph node tissue.

CDR3 protein: CASSLGTSGIADTQYF. The CDR3 DNA follows: TGTGCCAGCAGCTTAGGGACTAGCGGGATTGCAGATACGCAGTATTTT. J is TRBJ2-3 and V is TRBV7-2, with 12 nucleotides matching TRBD2. Losses at the gene ends were 1 base for V and 4 bases for J; bases not matched to a gene: 3. Per germline, CDR1 SGHTA and CDR2 FQGNSA. This CDR3 comprises 16 residues.